This T cell receptor (beta chain) originates from a study of CD8+ T cells in alopecia areata. Whole-study context: Tofacitinib treatment spanned 6 to 18 months, with 6 months off drug afterward. Severity was scored as percentage of affected scalp area in treated patients.

Treatment described: oral pan-JAK inhibitor, 5-10 mg twice daily. A remark on this clone: The antigen is undetermined.

Findings of the study overall: While tofacitinib was given, many expanded lesional clones persisted in scalp and blood. Both scalp clonality and the expanded CD8+ clones among the top 100 showed a significant decrease with tofacitinib.

Germline V gene data show CDR1 as SGHRS and CDR2 as YFSETQ. The length of the CDR3 is 12 residues. Trimming took off 2 bases at V and 2 bases at J, with 5 bases between the two ends. Following RNA extraction, reverse transcription yielded cDNA that acted as the sequencing template. Some clones are missing from TCRdb's copy, which holds only in-frame ones; the method was immunoSEQ multiplex PCR. The sample consists of about 110,000 clones, roughly three fifths of them appearing once. The sequence derives from a human donor with alopecia areata. The V call is TRBV5-1, the J call TRBJ2-7; D unresolved. The sample consisted of CD4+ T cells sorted from blood, taken at week 24, from a patient treated with tofacitinib. CDR3 DNA: TGCGCCAGCAGCTTAGTTGCCTACGAGCAGTACTTC. Residues: CASSLVAYEQYF.